The 16 T cell receptor beta chains below come from one sample, sequenced in a study of T cells in tumors after PD-1 blockade. Profiling relied on immunoSEQ multiplex PCR, and the TCRdb table lists in-frame clones only, not all of them. The table lists roughly 8,200 clones, around two thirds of them singletons. The input for sequencing was tumor tissue, taken after anti-PD-1 treatment. Receptor source: a human donor with basal cell carcinoma.

This clone has only a few counts. The CDR3: CASGLERSGTGTYEQYF. In nucleotides, the CDR3 is TGTGCTAGTGGTTTGGAAAGGTCCGGGACAGGGACCTACGAGCAGTACTTC. The genes are TRBV12-5 and TRBJ2-7, with 9 bases fitting TRBD1. CDR3 length: 17 amino acids. The V gene end was trimmed by 1 base and the J gene end by 2 bases; junction bases not matched to a gene: 9. CDR1 is LGHNT, CDR2 FRNRAP, per germline.

The chain carries TRBV19 and TRBJ1-1; tentative D call: TRBD1 (5 bases). The CDR3 covers 15 residues. Germline CDR1 reads LNHDA; CDR2 reads SQIVND (reference sequence). With 1 base removed from V and 6 bases from J, the gap between germline ends came to 15 bases. For the CDR3, the DNA is TGTGCCAGTAGTATAGTTGGGGGTCATAGAGCTGAAGCTTTCTTT. Translating gives CASSIVGGHRAEAFF.

The J gene is TRBJ1-1, the V gene TRBV19; 9 bases line up with TRBD1. This CDR3 has 16 residues. V lost 6 bases and J lost 2; bases outside the gene matches: 10. Germline lookup yields CDR1 LNHDA and CDR2 SQIVND (reference sequence). In DNA form, the CDR3 reads TGTGCCAGTAGGAGAGGGCCGGGACAGGGAAACACTGAAGCTTTCTTT. Residues: CASRRGPGQGNTEAFF.

This clone was seen more than once but under ten times. The genes are TRBV18 and TRBJ2-5, with 12 bases aligning to TRBD1. The V segment lost 5 bases and the J segment 5 bases; nucleotides outside the gene matches: 6. The germline V gene encodes CDR1 KGHSH and CDR2 LQKENI. The CDR3 length is 15 residues. The CDR3 DNA is TGTGCCAGCTCAACGGGACAGGGGGCGCGTGAGACCCAGTACTTC. Translated, it gives CASSTGQGARETQYF.

The gene calls are TRBV5-1 and TRBJ2-1; TRBD2 agrees at 9 bases. V lost 0 bases and J lost 2; bases outside the gene matches: 3. The CDR3 extends over 16 amino acids. Germline lookup yields CDR1 SGHRS and CDR2 YFSETQ. CDR3 nucleotide sequence: TGCGCCAGCAGCTTGGAGGTAGCGGGGGCCTACAATGAGCAGTTCTTC. Its protein product is CASSLEVAGAYNEQFF.

This clone was seen a few times. The rearrangement joins TRBV27 to TRBJ2-7; D may correspond to TRBD1 or TRBD2 (5 bases each). Germline lookup yields CDR1 MNHEY and CDR2 SMNVEV (reference sequence). The CDR3 has 14 amino acids. Trimming took 8 bases from V and 2 from J, leaving 16 bases between them. The CDR3 spells CASANLGAAYEQYF. In DNA form, the CDR3 reads TGTGCCAGCGCCAATCTCGGGGCGGCCTACGAGCAGTACTTC.

This clone was recorded once. The rearrangement links TRBV5-1 to TRBJ1-1, with D unclear. Germline CDR1 SGHRS, CDR2 YFSETQ. This CDR3 spans 13 amino acids. Trimming shortened V by 5 bases and J by 7 bases, and 15 bases separated the two germline ends. CDR3 DNA: TGCGCCAGCAGACCCCGCACGGAAGGTGAAGCTTTCTTT. Residues: CASRPRTEGEAFF.

CDR3 residues: CASSAGQHNQPQHF. In DNA, the CDR3 is TGTGCCAGTAGTGCGGGACAGCACAATCAGCCCCAGCATTTT. The chain couples TRBV19 to TRBJ1-5; 7 positions agree with TRBD1. V was clipped by 5 bases and J by 3 bases; unmatched bases: 4. CDR3 length equals 14 residues. The germline V gene has CDR1 LNHDA and CDR2 SQIVND (reference sequence).

This clone was counted a single time. The chain links TRBV5-1 to TRBJ2-2; tentatively, D is TRBD1 (5 bases). The CDR3 sequence is 17 residues long. Germline V lookup: CDR1 SGHRS, CDR2 YFSETQ. V was trimmed by 2 bases and J by 1 base, leaving 15 bases between them. CDR3: CASSFPALTENTGELFF. In nucleotides, the CDR3 is TGCGCCAGCAGCTTCCCAGCCTTGACAGAGAACACCGGGGAGCTGTTTTTT.

V gene TRBV4-2 combines with J gene TRBJ1-5; D call uncertain. This CDR3 is built from 16 residues. With 1 base removed from V and 0 bases from J, the gap between germline ends came to 10 bases. CDR1 and CDR2 from the germline V gene are LGHNA and YNFKEQ. CDR3 DNA sequence: TGTGCCAGCAGCCAAGCTCAGCAGCTTAGCAATCAGCCCCAGCATTTT. Residues: CASSQAQQLSNQPQHF.

By proportion, this clone is medium-sized (0.01 to 0.1%). This chain joins TRBV7-2 and TRBJ2-7; a weak D match, TRBD2 (5 bases). Trimming cost V 6 bases and J 0 bases, with 15 bases left between them. Germline V gene data show CDR1 as SGHTA and CDR2 as FQGNSA. CDR3 length: 15 residues. The CDR3 region has the DNA TGTGCCAGCAGATCGCAAGGGCTAGCCTCCTACGAGCAGTACTTC. Translating gives CASRSQGLASYEQYF.

The genes are TRBV10-1 and TRBJ2-5; D gene unclear. The CDR3 is 13 residues long. V was trimmed by 4 bases and J by 1 base, leaving 7 bases between them. Per germline, CDR1 WNHNN and CDR2 SYGVQD (reference sequence). The CDR3 here is CASSAYLQETQYF. DNA for the CDR3: TGCGCCAGCAGTGCCTACCTCCAAGAGACCCAGTACTTC.

This chain links TRBV6-6 with TRBJ1-4, with D possibly TRBD1 on 5 matching bases. With 5 bases removed from V and 2 bases from J, the gap between germline ends came to 15 bases. This CDR3 is 16 amino acids long. CDR1 is MNHNY, CDR2 SVGAGI, per germline (reference sequence). This CDR3 is CASSPTPGRTNEKLFF. Written as DNA, the CDR3 is TGTGCCAGCAGTCCGACACCGGGACGGACTAATGAAAAACTGTTTTTT.

To note about this clone: This specimen includes other DNA sequences encoding the same CDR3. The chain is built from TRBV6-5 and TRBJ1-4; TRBD1 agrees at 7 bases. V was clipped by 5 bases and J by 8 bases; unmatched bases: 8. The CDR3 extends over 14 amino acids. The germline CDR1 and CDR2 sequences are MNHEY and SVGAGI. For the CDR3, the DNA is TGTGCCAGCAGTCGTAGACAGGGCGGAGAAAAACTGTTTTTT. Its protein product is CASSRRQGGEKLFF.

CDR3: CASSSGPSYGYTF. CDR3 nucleotides: TGTGCCAGCAGTTCTGGGCCAAGTTATGGCTACACCTTC. The rearrangement joins TRBV27 to TRBJ1-2; D unclear. The CDR3 sequence is 13 residues long. In germline, CDR1 is MNHEY, CDR2 SMNVEV (reference sequence). Trimming took off 4 bases at V and 5 bases at J, with 11 bases between the two ends.

The rearrangement joins TRBV5-1 to TRBJ2-1; 9 bases map to TRBD1. The junction had 5 bases not matched to a gene; V was cut back by 4 bases and J by 0 bases. This CDR3 is built from 16 residues. Looked up from germline, CDR1 is SGHRS and CDR2 is YFSETQ. The CDR3 reads CASSETGGSSYNEQFF. In DNA, the CDR3 is TGCGCCAGCAGCGAGACAGGGGGGAGCTCCTACAATGAGCAGTTCTTC.